The rows below give T cell receptor beta chains drawn from one sample of a study of regulatory T cells in long-lasting Graves disease. TCRdb processed the multiplex PCR reads anew with MiXCR; each CDR3 protein has one entry. The table lists 450,000 to 600,000 distinct CDR3 sequences, roughly 14% of them singletons. The data also belong to a second study, concerning T cells in Graves' hyperthyroidism and ophthalmopathy.

The sample here was peripheral blood mononuclear cells (PBMCs), taken at new diagnosis, from a patient treated with antithyroid drugs. The receptors originated from a young man with Graves disease. The CDR3 runs from the conserved cysteine through the conserved F or W. Fields, in order: CDR3 length, V gene, J gene, D gene, clone size, CDR3 protein, CDR3 DNA. D genes are given only for firm matches. The listing skips clone size in some rows; elsewhere it reads once, few, many or a size class.

14	TRBV12-5	TRBJ1-5	NA	many	CASATQGLNQPQHF	TGTGCTAGTGCCACGCAGGGCCTCAATCAGCCCCAGCATTTT
14	TRBV2	TRBJ1-5	NA	many	CASSEGRINQPQHF	TGTGCCAGCAGTGAGGGGCGGATTAATCAGCCCCAGCATTTT
16	TRBV24-1	TRBJ2-2	TRBD2	few	CATSERTSGITGELFF	TGTGCCACCAGTGAACGGACTAGCGGGATTACCGGGGAGCTGTTTTTT
14	TRBV5-1	TRBJ2-1	TRBD1	many	CASSLGQVYNEQFF	TGTGCCAGCAGCTTGGGACAGGTTTACAATGAGCAGTTCTTC
15	TRBV11-2	TRBJ2-1	TRBD1	many	CASSLEGGDYNEQFF	TGTGCCAGCAGCTTAGAAGGGGGCGACTACAATGAGCAGTTCTTC
16	TRBV30	TRBJ2-1	TRBD2	many	CAWVDTGTSDNNEQFF	TGTGCCTGGGTTGATACCGGGACTAGCGATAACAATGAGCAGTTCTTC
16	TRBV27	TRBJ1-2	NA	few	CASSLKQEVVYYGYTF	TGTGCCAGCAGTTTAAAACAGGAGGTAGTTTACTATGGCTACACCTTC
14	TRBV2	TRBJ1-1	NA	NA	CASSIGQLNTGAFF	TGTGCCAGCAGTATCGGACAGCTGAACACTGGAGCTTTCTTT
11	TRBV7-9	TRBJ1-1	NA	NA	CASSFDEEAFF	TGTGCCAGCAGCTTCGATGAGGAAGCTTTCTTT
16	TRBV2	TRBJ1-1	TRBD1	NA	CASILSGTEMNTEAFF	TGTGCCAGCATCCTATCCGGGACAGAAATGAACACTGAAGCTTTCTTT
18	TRBV12-3/TRBV12-4	TRBJ2-2	NA	many	CASSSPSLGSANTGELFF	TGTGCCAGCAGTTCACCTTCTTTAGGTAGCGCGAACACCGGGGAGCTGTTTTTT
18	TRBV6-5	TRBJ2-2	NA	many	CASSFNGGAGIKTGELFF	TGTGCCAGCAGTTTTAACGGTGGGGCAGGGATCAAAACCGGGGAGCTGTTTTTT
16	TRBV13	TRBJ2-7	NA	few	CASSIGGGRRSYEQYF	TGTGCCAGCAGCATAGGGGGGGGTAGGCGGTCCTACGAGCAGTACTTC
15	TRBV6-1	TRBJ2-7	TRBD2	NA	CASSFIAGASYEQYF	TGTGCCAGCAGCTTTATAGCGGGAGCCTCTTACGAGCAGTACTTC
16	TRBV24-1	TRBJ1-1	TRBD1	many	CATSDFFDRGGTEAFF	TGTGCCACCAGTGATTTCTTTGACAGGGGCGGCACTGAAGCTTTCTTT
12	TRBV25-1	TRBJ2-7	NA	many	CASSEPLGEQYF	TGCGCCAGCAGTGAGCCCCTCGGCGAGCAGTACTTC
15	TRBV28	TRBJ2-5	NA	many	CASRGVSLPQETQYF	TGTGCCAGCAGGGGGGTATCCCTACCCCAAGAGACCCAGTACTTC
16	TRBV18	TRBJ2-7	NA	NA	CASSPPILASTYEQYF	TGTGCCAGCTCACCACCTATCCTAGCTTCAACCTACGAGCAGTACTTC
14	TRBV20-1	TRBJ2-7	TRBD2	many	CSARNLAGVYEQYF	TGCAGTGCCCGGAATCTAGCGGGAGTGTACGAGCAGTACTTC
17	TRBV3-1	TRBJ2-3	NA	many	CASSQDPAGTATDTQYF	TGTGCCAGCAGCCAAGACCCAGCCGGGACGGCCACAGATACGCAGTATTTT
14	TRBV30	TRBJ1-1	NA	many	CAWSGAGAQTEAFF	TGTGCCTGGAGTGGAGCAGGGGCGCAGACTGAAGCTTTCTTT
13	TRBV6-1	TRBJ2-7	NA	many	CASSEGLFYEQYF	TGTGCCAGCAGTGAAGGGCTATTCTACGAGCAGTACTTC
12	TRBV2	TRBJ1-2	NA	many	CASRHPNYGYTF	TGTGCCAGCAGACACCCTAACTATGGCTACACCTTC
18	TRBV27	TRBJ2-3	NA	many	CASTPAARRETGTDTQYF	TGTGCCAGCACCCCCGCCGCACGGAGGGAGACAGGGACAGATACGCAGTATTTT